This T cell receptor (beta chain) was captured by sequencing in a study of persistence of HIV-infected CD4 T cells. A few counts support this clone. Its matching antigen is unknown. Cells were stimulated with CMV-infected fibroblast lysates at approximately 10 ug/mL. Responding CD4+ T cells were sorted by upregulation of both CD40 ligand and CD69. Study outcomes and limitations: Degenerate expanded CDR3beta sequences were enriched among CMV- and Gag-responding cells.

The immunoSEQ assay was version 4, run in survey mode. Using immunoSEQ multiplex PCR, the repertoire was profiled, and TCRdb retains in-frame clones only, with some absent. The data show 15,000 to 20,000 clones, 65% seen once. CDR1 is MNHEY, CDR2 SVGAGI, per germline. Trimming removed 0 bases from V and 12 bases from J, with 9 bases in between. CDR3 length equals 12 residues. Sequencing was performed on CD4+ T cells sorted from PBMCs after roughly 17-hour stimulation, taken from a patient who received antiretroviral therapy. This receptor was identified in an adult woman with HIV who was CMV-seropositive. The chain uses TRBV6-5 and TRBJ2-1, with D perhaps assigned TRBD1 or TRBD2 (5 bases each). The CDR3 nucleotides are TGTGCCAGCAGTTACTCTCAGGGACCGCAGTTCTTC. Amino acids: CASSYSQGPQFF.